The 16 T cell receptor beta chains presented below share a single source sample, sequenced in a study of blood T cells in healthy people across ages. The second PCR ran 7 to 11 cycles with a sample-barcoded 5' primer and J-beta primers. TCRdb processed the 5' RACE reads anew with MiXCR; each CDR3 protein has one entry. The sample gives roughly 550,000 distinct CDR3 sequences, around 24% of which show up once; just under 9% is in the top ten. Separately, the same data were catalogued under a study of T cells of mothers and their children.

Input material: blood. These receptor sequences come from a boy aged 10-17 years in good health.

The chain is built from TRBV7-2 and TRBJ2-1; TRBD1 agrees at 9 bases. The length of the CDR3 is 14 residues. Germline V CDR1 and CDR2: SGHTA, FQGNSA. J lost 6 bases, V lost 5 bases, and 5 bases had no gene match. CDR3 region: CASSPGTGFNEQFF. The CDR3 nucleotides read TGTGCCAGCAGCCCCGGGACAGGGTTCAATGAGCAGTTCTTC.

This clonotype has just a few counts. In DNA, the CDR3 is TGTGCCAGCACTAGCGGGAACAACAATGAGCAGTTCTTC. Amino acids: CASTSGNNNEQFF. The V gene is TRBV6-2 or TRBV6-3, the J gene TRBJ2-5; 9 nucleotides align to TRBD2. TRBJ2-1 matches the DNA end more closely, so the J call is doubtful. This CDR3 spans 13 amino acids. CDR1 and CDR2 from the germline V gene are MNHEY and SVGEGT.

CDR3 nucleotide sequence: TGCAGGACCGGAAGCTACGAGCAGTACTTC. It yields the protein CRTGSYEQYF. The chain has TRBV20-1 and TRBJ2-7; no reliable D call. Germline V gene data show CDR1 as DFQATT and CDR2 as SNEGSKA (reference sequence). This CDR3 contains 10 residues.

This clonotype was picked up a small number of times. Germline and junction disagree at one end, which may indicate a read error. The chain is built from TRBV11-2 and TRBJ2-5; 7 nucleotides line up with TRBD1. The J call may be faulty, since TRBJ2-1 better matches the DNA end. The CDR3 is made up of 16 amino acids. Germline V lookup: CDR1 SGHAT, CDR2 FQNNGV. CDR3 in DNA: TGTGCCAGCAGCGCCCAGGGACAGTTGGCTGGCAATGGGCAGTTCTTC. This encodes CASSAQGQLAGNGQFF.

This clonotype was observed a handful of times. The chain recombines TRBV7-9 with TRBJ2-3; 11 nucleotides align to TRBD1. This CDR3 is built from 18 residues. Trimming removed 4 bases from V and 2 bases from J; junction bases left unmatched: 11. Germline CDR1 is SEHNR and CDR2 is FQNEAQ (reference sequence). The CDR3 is CASSSYRGQGAYTDTQYF. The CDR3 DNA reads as TGTGCCAGCAGCTCCTACCGCGGACAGGGGGCCTACACAGATACGCAGTATTTT.

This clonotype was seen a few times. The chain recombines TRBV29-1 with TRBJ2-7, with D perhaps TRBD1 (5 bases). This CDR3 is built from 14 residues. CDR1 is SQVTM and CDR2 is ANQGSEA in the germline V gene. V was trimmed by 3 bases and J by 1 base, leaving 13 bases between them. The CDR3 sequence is CSVDWAGNSYEQYF. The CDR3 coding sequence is TGCAGCGTTGATTGGGCAGGGAATTCCTACGAGCAGTACTTC.

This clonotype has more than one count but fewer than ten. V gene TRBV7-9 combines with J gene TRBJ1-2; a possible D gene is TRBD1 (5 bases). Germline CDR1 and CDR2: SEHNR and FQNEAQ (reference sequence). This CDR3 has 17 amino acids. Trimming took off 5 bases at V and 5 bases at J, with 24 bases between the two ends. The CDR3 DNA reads TGTGCCAGCAGCATCCTCCTCGTTTTCGGGGCGGCGTATGGCTACACCTTC. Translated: CASSILLVFGAAYGYTF.

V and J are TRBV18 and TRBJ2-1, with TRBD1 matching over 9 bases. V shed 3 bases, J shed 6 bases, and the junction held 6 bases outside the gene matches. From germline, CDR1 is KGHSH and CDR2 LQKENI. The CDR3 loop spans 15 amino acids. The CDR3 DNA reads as TGTGCCAGCTCACCCCGGGACAGGGATATCAATGAGCAGTTCTTC. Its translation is CASSPRDRDINEQFF.

The DNA for the CDR3 is TGTGCCAGCAGCTTAGATTCAGTGAGGGCCTACGAGCAGTACTTC. Translated: CASSLDSVRAYEQYF. This chain connects TRBV7-9 to TRBJ2-7, with a tentative D call TRBD2 (5 bases). Germline V CDR1 and CDR2: SEHNR, FQNEAQ (reference sequence). Trimming stripped 1 base from V and 2 bases from J, with 12 bases between. The CDR3 totals 15 residues.

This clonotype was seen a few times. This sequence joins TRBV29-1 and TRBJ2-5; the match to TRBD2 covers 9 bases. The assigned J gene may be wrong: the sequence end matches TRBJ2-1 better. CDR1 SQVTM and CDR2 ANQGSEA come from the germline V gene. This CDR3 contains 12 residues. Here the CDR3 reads CSGSGRMGEQFF. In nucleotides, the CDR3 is TGCAGCGGTAGCGGGAGAATGGGTGAGCAGTTCTTC.

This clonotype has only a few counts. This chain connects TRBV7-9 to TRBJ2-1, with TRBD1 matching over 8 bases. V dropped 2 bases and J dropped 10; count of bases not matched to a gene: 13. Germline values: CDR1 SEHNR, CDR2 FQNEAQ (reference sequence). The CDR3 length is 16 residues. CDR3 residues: CASSLSDGGRGREQFF. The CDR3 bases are TGTGCCAGCAGCTTAAGTGACGGGGGCAGGGGGCGCGAGCAGTTCTTC.

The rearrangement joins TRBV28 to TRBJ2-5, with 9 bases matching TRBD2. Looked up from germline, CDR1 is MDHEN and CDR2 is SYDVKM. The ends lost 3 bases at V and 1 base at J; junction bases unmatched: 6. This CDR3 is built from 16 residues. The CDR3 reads CASSLTSGSIQETQYF. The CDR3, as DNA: TGTGCCAGCAGTTTGACTAGCGGTTCAATCCAAGAGACCCAGTACTTC.

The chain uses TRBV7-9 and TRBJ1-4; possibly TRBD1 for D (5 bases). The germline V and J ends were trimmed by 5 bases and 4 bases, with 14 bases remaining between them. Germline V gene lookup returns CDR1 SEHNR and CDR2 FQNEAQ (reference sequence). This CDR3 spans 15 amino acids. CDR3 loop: CASSRRQTNNEKLFF. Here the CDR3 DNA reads TGTGCCAGCAGCCGACGACAGACAAATAATGAAAAACTGTTTTTT.

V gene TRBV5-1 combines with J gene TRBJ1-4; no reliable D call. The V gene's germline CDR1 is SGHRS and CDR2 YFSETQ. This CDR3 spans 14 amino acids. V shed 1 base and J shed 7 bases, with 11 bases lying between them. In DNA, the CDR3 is TGCGCCAGCAGCTTGAAGTCTGGAGGTGAAAAACTGTTTTTT. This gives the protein CASSLKSGGEKLFF.

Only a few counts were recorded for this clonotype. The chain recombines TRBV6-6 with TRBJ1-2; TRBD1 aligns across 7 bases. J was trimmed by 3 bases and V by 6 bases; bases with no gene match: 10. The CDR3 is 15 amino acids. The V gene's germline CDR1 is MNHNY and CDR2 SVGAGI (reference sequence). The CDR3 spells CASSPTTGAYYGYTF. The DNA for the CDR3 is TGTGCCAGCAGCCCAACTACAGGGGCCTACTATGGCTACACCTTC.

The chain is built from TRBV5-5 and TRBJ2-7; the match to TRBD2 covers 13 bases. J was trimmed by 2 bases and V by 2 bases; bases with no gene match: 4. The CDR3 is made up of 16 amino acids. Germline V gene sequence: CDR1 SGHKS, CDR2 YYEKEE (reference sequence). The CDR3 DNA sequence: TGTGCCAGCAGCTTCGGACTAGCGGGGGTTACCTACGAGCAGTACTTC. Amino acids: CASSFGLAGVTYEQYF.